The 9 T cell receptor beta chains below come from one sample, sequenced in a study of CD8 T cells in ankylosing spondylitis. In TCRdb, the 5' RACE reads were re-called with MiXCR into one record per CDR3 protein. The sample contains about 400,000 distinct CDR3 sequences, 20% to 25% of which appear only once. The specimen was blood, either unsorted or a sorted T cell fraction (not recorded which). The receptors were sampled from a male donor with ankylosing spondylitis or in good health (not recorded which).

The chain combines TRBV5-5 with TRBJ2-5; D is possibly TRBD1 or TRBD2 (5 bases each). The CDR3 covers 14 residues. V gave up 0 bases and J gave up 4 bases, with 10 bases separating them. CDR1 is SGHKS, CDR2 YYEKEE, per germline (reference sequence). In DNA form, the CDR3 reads TGTGCCAGCAGCTTGGCCGGGACCCCAGAGACCCAGTACTTC. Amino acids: CASSLAGTPETQYF.

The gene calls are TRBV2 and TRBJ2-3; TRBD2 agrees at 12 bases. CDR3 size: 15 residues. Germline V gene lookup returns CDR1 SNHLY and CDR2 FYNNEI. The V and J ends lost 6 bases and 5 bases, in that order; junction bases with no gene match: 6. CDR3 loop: CASRPLAGGRDTQYF. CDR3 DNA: TGTGCCAGCAGACCCCTAGCGGGGGGGCGAGATACGCAGTATTTT.

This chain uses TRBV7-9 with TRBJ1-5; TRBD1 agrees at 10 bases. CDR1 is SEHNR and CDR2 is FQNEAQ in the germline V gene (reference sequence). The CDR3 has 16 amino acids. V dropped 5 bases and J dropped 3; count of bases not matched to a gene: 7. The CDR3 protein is CASSPTGTGDNQPQHF. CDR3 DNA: TGTGCCAGCAGCCCTACTGGGACAGGGGACAATCAGCCCCAGCATTTT.

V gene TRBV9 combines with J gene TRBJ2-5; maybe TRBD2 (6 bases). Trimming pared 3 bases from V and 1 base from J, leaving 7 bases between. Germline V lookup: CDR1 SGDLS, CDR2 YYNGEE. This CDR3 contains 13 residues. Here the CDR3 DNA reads TGTGCCAGCAGCGGGGACTTCCAAGAGACCCAGTACTTC. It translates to CASSGDFQETQYF.

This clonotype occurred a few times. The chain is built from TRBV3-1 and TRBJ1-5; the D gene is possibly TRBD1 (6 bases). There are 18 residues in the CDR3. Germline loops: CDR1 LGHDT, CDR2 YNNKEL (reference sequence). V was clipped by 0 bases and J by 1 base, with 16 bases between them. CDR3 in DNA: TGTGCCAGCAGCCAAGAAGGTGGGGGGGCGCACAGCAATCAGCCCCAGCATTTT. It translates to CASSQEGGGAHSNQPQHF.

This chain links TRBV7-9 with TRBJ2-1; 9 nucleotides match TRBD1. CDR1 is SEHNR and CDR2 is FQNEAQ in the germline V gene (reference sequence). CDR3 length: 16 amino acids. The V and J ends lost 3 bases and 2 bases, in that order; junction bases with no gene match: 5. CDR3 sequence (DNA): TGTGCCAGCAGCTTGTTCTGGACAGGGGCCTACAATGAGCAGTTCTTC. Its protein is CASSLFWTGAYNEQFF.

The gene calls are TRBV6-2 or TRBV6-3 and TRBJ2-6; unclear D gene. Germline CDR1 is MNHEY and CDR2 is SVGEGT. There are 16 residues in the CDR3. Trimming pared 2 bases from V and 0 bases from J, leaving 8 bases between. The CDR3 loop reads CASSYPFPSGANVLTF. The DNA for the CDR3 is TGTGCCAGCAGTTACCCCTTTCCCTCTGGGGCCAACGTCCTGACTTTC.

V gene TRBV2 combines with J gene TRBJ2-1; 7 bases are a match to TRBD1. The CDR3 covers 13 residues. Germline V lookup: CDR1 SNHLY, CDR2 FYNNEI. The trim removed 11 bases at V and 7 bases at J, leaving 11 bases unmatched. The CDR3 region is CARNRGPNNEQFF. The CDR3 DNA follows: TGTGCCCGCAACAGGGGCCCAAATAATGAGCAGTTCTTC.

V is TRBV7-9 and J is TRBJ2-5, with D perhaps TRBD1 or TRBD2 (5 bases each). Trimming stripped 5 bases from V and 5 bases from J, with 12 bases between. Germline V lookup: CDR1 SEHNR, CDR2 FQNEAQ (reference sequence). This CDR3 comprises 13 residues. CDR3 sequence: CASSRRGGETQYF. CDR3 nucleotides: TGTGCCAGCAGCCGTAGGGGCGGGGAGACCCAGTACTTC.